Following are 29 T cell receptor beta chains from one sample sequenced in a study of blood T cell repertoires in COVID-19. Using immunoSEQ multiplex PCR, the repertoire was profiled, and TCRdb retains in-frame clones only, with some absent. Of just under 150,000 clones in the sample, about 85% were seen once. The sample consisted of peripheral blood. Receptors were obtained from a human donor with acute or convalescent COVID-19. The donor label of this sample is uncertain.

V is TRBV3-1 (or the pseudogene TRBV3-2) and J is TRBJ2-1; 10 nucleotides agree with TRBD1. V shed 0 bases, J shed 5 bases, and the junction held 7 bases outside the gene matches. Germline assignment: CDR1 LGHDT and CDR2 YNNKEL (reference sequence). The CDR3 extends over 17 amino acids. The CDR3 DNA sequence: TGTGCCAGCAGCCAAGAGCCCGGGACAGGGGCCAACAATGAGCAGTTCTTC. It encodes CASSQEPGTGANNEQFF.

This chain joins TRBV7-2 and TRBJ1-2, with TRBD1 identical over 9 bases. CDR1 is SGHTA, CDR2 FQGNSA, per germline. V shed 5 bases and J 5 bases; nucleotides not matched to a gene: 9. The CDR3 is 15 amino acids. The chain's CDR3 is CASSLRDRDDYGYTF. CDR3 nucleotides: TGTGCCAGCAGCCTCCGGGACAGGGATGATTATGGCTACACCTTC.

The chain couples TRBV6-5 to TRBJ1-1; 7 positions match TRBD1. The CDR3 totals 13 residues. CDR1 and CDR2 from the germline V gene are MNHEY and SVGAGI. The V segment lost 7 bases and the J segment 3 bases; nucleotides outside the gene matches: 5. The CDR3 bases are TGTGCCAGCAAAAGACAGGGAGACACTGAAGCTTTCTTT. Translating it yields CASKRQGDTEAFF.

The chain recombines TRBV27 with TRBJ1-2, with 12 bases identical to TRBD1. Germline loops: CDR1 MNHEY, CDR2 SMNVEV (reference sequence). The V gene end was trimmed by 6 bases and the J gene end by 8 bases; junction bases not matched to a gene: 7. The CDR3 contains 14 residues. DNA for the CDR3: TGTGCCAGCAGCCCTGGGACAGGGGGCTGGGGCTACACCTTC. Translated, it gives CASSPGTGGWGYTF.

This rearrangement joins TRBV6-6 to TRBJ1-2, with TRBD1 identical over 7 bases. The CDR3 totals 16 residues. V shed 6 bases, J shed 4 bases, and the junction held 14 bases outside the gene matches. Germline V gene lookup returns CDR1 MNHNY and CDR2 SVGAGI (reference sequence). The CDR3 DNA sequence: TGTGCCAGCAGCCCTACCCGACAGGGAGTGTTCTATGGCTACACCTTC. Protein product: CASSPTRQGVFYGYTF.

This chain's CDR3 is CASSFAPSGRDLSYNEQFF. CDR3 DNA sequence: TGTGCCAGCAGCTTTGCCCCAAGCGGACGAGACTTATCCTACAATGAGCAGTTCTTC. The chain employs TRBV12-1 and TRBJ2-1; TRBD2, as called in the table, went unchecked against the DNA. TRBV12-1 is a documented pseudogene. This CDR3 spans 19 amino acids.

The rearrangement links TRBV30 to TRBJ2-7; 13 nucleotides align to TRBD2. The junction had 8 bases not matched to a gene; V was cut back by 0 bases and J by 9 bases. The germline V gene has CDR1 GTSNPN and CDR2 SVGIG (reference sequence). CDR3 size: 15 residues. This chain's CDR3 is CAWSVPGLAGPRQYV. The CDR3 DNA is TGTGCCTGGAGTGTACCGGGACTAGCGGGGCCAAGGCAGTACGTC.

The chain combines TRBV6-6 with TRBJ2-5, with TRBD1 matching 7 bases. V lost 2 bases to trimming and J lost 11 bases; unmatched junction nucleotides: 8. The CDR3 has 13 residues. Germline V gene sequence: CDR1 MNHNY, CDR2 SVGAGI (reference sequence). The CDR3 loop reads CASSYDRVMSQYF. The CDR3, as DNA: TGTGCCAGCAGTTACGACAGGGTCATGTCGCAGTACTTC.

The genes are TRBV6-5 and TRBJ1-2, with D unclear. V gave up 0 bases and J gave up 7 bases, with 6 bases separating them. The CDR3 has 12 residues. Germline CDR1 reads MNHEY; CDR2 reads SVGAGI. The CDR3 loop is CASSYSRGGYTF. The CDR3 DNA reads TGTGCCAGCAGTTACTCGCGGGGTGGCTACACCTTC.

The V gene is TRBV5-1, the J gene TRBJ1-4, with a weak D call TRBD1 (6 bases). The germline V and J ends were trimmed by 0 bases and 6 bases, with 15 bases remaining between them. The CDR3 covers 16 residues. The germline V gene has CDR1 SGHRS and CDR2 YFSETQ. CDR3 sequence: CASSLAPRDIYEKLFF. CDR3 sequence (DNA): TGCGCCAGCAGCTTGGCACCCAGGGACATTTATGAAAAACTGTTTTTT.

The J gene is TRBJ1-5, the V gene TRBV3-1 (or the pseudogene TRBV3-2); D may be TRBD1 (5 bases). Germline CDR1 and CDR2: LGHDT and YNNKEL (reference sequence). This CDR3 has 15 amino acids. V dropped 4 bases and J dropped 4 bases, with 14 bases sitting between them. The CDR3 region has the DNA TGTGCCAGCAGCCGAGACCCAGGGTCAAATCAGCCCCAGCATTTT. As protein: CASSRDPGSNQPQHF.

This chain joins TRBV5-6 and TRBJ1-2; the match to TRBD1 covers 8 bases. V trimming: 4 bases; J trimming: 8 bases; junction bases outside the gene matches: 7. This CDR3 region has 13 residues. Germline values: CDR1 SGHDT, CDR2 YYEEEE. Here the CDR3 reads CASSGQGSWGYTF. The CDR3, as DNA: TGTGCCAGCAGCGGACAGGGTTCTTGGGGCTACACCTTC.

This clone was seen more than once but under ten times. The genes are TRBV4-3 and TRBJ1-1; D is possibly TRBD1 (5 bases). CDR3 length: 15 residues. CDR1 and CDR2 (germline): LGHNA, YSLEER. Trimming cost V 5 bases and J 1 base, with 14 bases left between them. CDR3 nucleotides: TGCGCCAGCAGCTCAGACGGGACTTCGAACACTGAAGCTTTCTTT. It codes for CASSSDGTSNTEAFF.

The V gene is TRBV6-5, the J gene TRBJ1-1, with D maybe TRBD1 (5 bases). This CDR3 is 12 amino acids long. Per the germline V gene, CDR1 is MNHEY and CDR2 is SVGAGI. The V and J ends lost 7 bases and 10 bases respectively, with 16 bases between them. CDR3 DNA: TGTGCCAGCATCACGGGAGGTGGGGGAGCTTTCTTT. Protein product: CASITGGGGAFF.

The J gene is TRBJ2-3, the V gene TRBV7-2; perhaps TRBD2 as D (5 bases). The CDR3 is made up of 14 amino acids. Germline-derived CDR1 and CDR2 are SGHTA and FQGNSA. Trimming stripped 2 bases from V and 5 bases from J, with 11 bases between. CDR3 loop: CASSLRRMVDTQYF. The CDR3 coding sequence is TGTGCCAGCAGCTTACGGAGGATGGTAGATACGCAGTATTTT.

The rearrangement uses TRBV19 and TRBJ2-2; D uncertain. V was trimmed by 7 bases and J by 0 bases, leaving 18 bases between them. Germline values: CDR1 LNHDA, CDR2 SQIVND (reference sequence). There are 17 residues in the CDR3. The CDR3 protein is CASKYAGQKANTGELFF. CDR3 in DNA: TGTGCCAGTAAATACGCTGGGCAAAAAGCGAACACCGGGGAGCTGTTTTTT.

This clone was recorded a few times. V is TRBV19 and J is TRBJ1-2; D remains ambiguous. The CDR3 is made up of 13 amino acids. CDR1 LNHDA and CDR2 SQIVND come from the germline V gene (reference sequence). V lost 6 bases and J lost 5, with 13 bases in between. The CDR3 reads CASRKDGEYGYTF. The DNA of the CDR3 is TGTGCCAGTAGAAAGGACGGGGAATATGGCTACACCTTC.

This clone was recorded once. The CDR3 coding sequence is TGTGCCAGCAGTAAACGGACAGGGGTCAGTCAGCCCCAGCATTTT. This sequence encodes CASSKRTGVSQPQHF. The J gene is TRBJ1-5, the V gene TRBV6-5, with 9 positions matching TRBD1. This CDR3 is built from 15 residues. CDR1 is MNHEY, CDR2 SVGAGI, per germline. V shed 5 bases, J shed 6 bases, and the junction held 8 bases outside the gene matches.

The chain couples TRBV6-5 to TRBJ1-2; TRBD1 agrees at 7 bases. The length of the CDR3 is 15 residues. V lost 6 bases and J lost 7; bases outside the gene matches: 14. Germline V gene sequence: CDR1 MNHEY, CDR2 SVGAGI. Here the CDR3 reads CASSLYDRVEGGYTF. The DNA of the CDR3 is TGTGCCAGCAGCCTATATGACAGGGTAGAGGGTGGCTACACCTTC.

The chain combines TRBV15 with TRBJ2-7, with D possibly being TRBD2 (5 bases). The CDR3 length is 12 residues. The V gene's germline CDR1 is LNHNV and CDR2 YYDKDF (reference sequence). The ends were cut back, 1 base at V and 6 bases at J, with 7 bases in the middle. In DNA form, the CDR3 reads TGTGCCACCAGCAGAGGGGAGCGCGAGCAGTACTTC. This translates into CATSRGEREQYF.

The DNA for the CDR3 is TGTGCCAGCAGCTTAATTCGGGGGACAGGCGCGGGCTACACCTTC. It specifies CASSLIRGTGAGYTF. The V gene is TRBV11-2, the J gene TRBJ1-2, with 8 bases fitting TRBD1. The V segment lost 2 bases and the J segment 8 bases; nucleotides outside the gene matches: 10. Germline V gene sequence: CDR1 SGHAT, CDR2 FQNNGV. This CDR3 region has 15 residues.

The chain combines TRBV7-2 with TRBJ1-2; D uncertain. The V end lost 1 base, the J end lost 5 bases, and 17 bases lay between the germline ends. The germline gives CDR1 SGHTA, CDR2 FQGNSA. This CDR3 region has 16 residues. The CDR3 DNA sequence: TGTGCCAGCAGCTTAGGTCTGTCGGCCAGGCAGTATGGCTACACCTTC. It is translated as CASSLGLSARQYGYTF.

The rearrangement links TRBV6-1 to TRBJ1-3, with D unresolved. The CDR3 sequence is 14 residues long. Trimming stripped 2 bases from V and 0 bases from J, with 5 bases between. CDR1 is MNHNS and CDR2 is SASEGT in the germline V gene. In DNA form, the CDR3 reads TGTGCCAGCAGTGAATCGTCCTCTGGAAACACCATATATTTT. It yields the protein CASSESSSGNTIYF.

The J gene is TRBJ2-5, the V gene TRBV7-2; D perhaps matches TRBD2 (5 bases). V was shortened by 1 base and J by 4 bases, with 13 bases between the two germline ends. Per the germline V gene, CDR1 is SGHTA and CDR2 is FQGNSA. The CDR3 spans 15 residues. CDR3 residues: CASSLGASWIETQYF. CDR3 nucleotide sequence: TGTGCCAGCAGCTTAGGGGCTAGCTGGATAGAGACCCAGTACTTC.

The rearrangement links TRBV13 to TRBJ1-6; TRBD1 might be the D (5 bases). The CDR3 sequence is 15 residues long. The V and J ends lost 4 bases and 10 bases respectively, with 17 bases between them. Per germline, CDR1 PRHDT and CDR2 FYEKMQ (reference sequence). CDR3 region: CASSSGGGLRSPLHF. DNA of the CDR3: TGTGCCAGCAGCTCCGGGGGAGGGTTAAGGTCACCCCTCCACTTT.

The V and J genes are TRBV5-5 and TRBJ2-1, with D perhaps matching TRBD1 (6 bases). The CDR3 sequence is 14 residues long. Germline V gene data show CDR1 as SGHKS and CDR2 as YYEKEE (reference sequence). V dropped 3 bases and J dropped 2 bases, with 9 bases sitting between them. CDR3 nucleotide sequence: TGTGCCAGCAGCTATCGGGACACCTACAATGAGCAGTTCTTC. Translation gives CASSYRDTYNEQFF. Full variable domain (rest looked up from reference TRBV5-5 and TRBJ2-1): DAGVTQSPTHLIKTRGQQVTLRCSPISGHKSVSWYQQVLGQGPQFIFQYYEKEERGRGNFPDRFSARQFPNYSSELNVNALLLGDSALYLCASSYRDTYNEQFFGPGTRLTVL.

This sequence joins TRBV2 and TRBJ2-1, with 9 positions matching TRBD2. This CDR3 contains 12 residues. J was trimmed by 16 bases and V by 4 bases; bases with no gene match: 8. The germline gives CDR1 SNHLY, CDR2 FYNNEI. CDR3 loop: CASSGGTSFLFF. The CDR3 bases are TGTGCCAGCAGTGGAGGGACTAGCTTTCTCTTCTTC. The whole variable domain, filled in from reference TRBV2 and TRBJ2-1, reads EPEVTQTPSHQVTQMGQEVILRCVPISNHLYFYWYRQILGQKVEFLVSFYNNEISEKSEIFDDQFSVERPDGSNFTLKIRSTKLEDSAMYFCASSGGTSFLFFGPGTRLTVL.

This clone was counted a few times. The chain couples TRBV29-1 to TRBJ2-1; 7 nucleotides agree with TRBD2. This CDR3 spans 13 amino acids. Germline loops: CDR1 SQVTM, CDR2 ANQGSEA. Trimming removed 5 bases from V and 9 bases from J; junction bases left unmatched: 10. The CDR3 loop is CSVFERGGGEQFF. DNA for the CDR3: TGCAGCGTTTTCGAGCGGGGAGGTGGTGAGCAGTTCTTC.

V is TRBV1 and J is TRBJ1-6; TRBD1 is the table's D call and was not checked against the DNA. TRBV1 is described as a pseudogene. This CDR3 has 17 residues. DNA for the CDR3: TGCACCAGCAACACCAATGGTGTTACAGGGGTTAATTCACCCCTCCACTTT. Protein product: CTSNTNGVTGVNSPLHF.